What follows is one T cell receptor beta chain and its context. Trimming removed 5 bases from V and 6 bases from J; junction bases left unmatched: 16. Germline V gene sequence: CDR1 SNHLY, CDR2 FYNNEI. This CDR3 has 17 residues. The data are from a study of blood T cell repertoires in COVID-19. Clones were read by immunoSEQ multiplex PCR, and TCRdb kept only the in-frame ones, dropping some. This table holds some 320,000 clones, around 88% found once. The chain joins TRBV2 to TRBJ2-7; TRBD1 agrees at 10 bases. This clonotype originated in a young woman who had recovered from COVID-19. The sequenced material came from peripheral blood. CDR3: CASSRQSDRGRSREQYF. Here the CDR3 DNA reads TGTGCCAGCAGTCGCCAAAGTGACAGGGGGCGGTCTCGCGAGCAGTACTTC.